In this sample, the clone carrying this T cell receptor beta chain turned up once. Its target is not known. The CDR3 length is 13 residues. This entry belongs to a study of shared clonotypes between healthy human individuals. Study results and caveats: Lower generation probabilities were found for non-shared clonotypes than for those shared by all four donors.

The method was immunoSEQ multiplex PCR; TCRdb's version includes in-frame clones alone and lacks a portion of them. The sample shows 980,000 or so clones, 70% to 85% of them seen only once. CD4+ cells yielded CD45RA+ naive and CD45RA-negative memory subsets. Sample: memory CD4+ T cells sorted from blood. Indicated subset: CD45RA-negative fraction. The chain couples TRBV21-1 to TRBJ1-1; the table's D gene call, TRBD1, was not cross checked with the DNA. TRBV21-1 is listed as a pseudogene. The clonotype originates from a man in his late teens or twenties in good health. As DNA, the CDR3 is TGTGCTGACGGCCGACAGTTGAACACTGAAGCTTTCTTT. Its protein product is CADGRQLNTEAFF.